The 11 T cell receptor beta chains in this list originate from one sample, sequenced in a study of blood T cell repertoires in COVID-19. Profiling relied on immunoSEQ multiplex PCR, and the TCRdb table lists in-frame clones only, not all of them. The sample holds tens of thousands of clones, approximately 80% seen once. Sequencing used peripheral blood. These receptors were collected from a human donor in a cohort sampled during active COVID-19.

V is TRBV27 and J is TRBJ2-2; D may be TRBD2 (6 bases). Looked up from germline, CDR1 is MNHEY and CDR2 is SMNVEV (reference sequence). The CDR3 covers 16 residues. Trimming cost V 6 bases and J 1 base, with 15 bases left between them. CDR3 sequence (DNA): TGTGCCAGCAGGCTAGACGGACTACTGAACACCGGGGAGCTGTTTTTT. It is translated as CASRLDGLLNTGELFF.

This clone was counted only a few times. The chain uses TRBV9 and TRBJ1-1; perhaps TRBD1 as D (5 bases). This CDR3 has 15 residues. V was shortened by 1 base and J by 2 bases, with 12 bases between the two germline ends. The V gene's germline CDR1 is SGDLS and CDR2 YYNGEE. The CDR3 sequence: CASSVSADSNTEAFF. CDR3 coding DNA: TGTGCCAGCAGCGTATCAGCCGACAGCAACACTGAAGCTTTCTTT. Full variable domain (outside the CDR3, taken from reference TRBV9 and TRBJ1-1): DSGVTQTPKHLITATGQRVTLRCSPRSGDLSVYWYQQSLDQGLQFLIQYYNGEERAKGNILERFSAQQFPDLHSELNLSSLELGDSALYFCASSVSADSNTEAFFGQGTRLTVV.

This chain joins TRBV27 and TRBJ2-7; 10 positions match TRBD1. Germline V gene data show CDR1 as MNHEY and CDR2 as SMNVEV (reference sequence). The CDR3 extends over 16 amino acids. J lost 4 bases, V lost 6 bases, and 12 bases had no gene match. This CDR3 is CASRLKPGQGIYEQYF. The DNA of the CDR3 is TGTGCCAGCAGACTAAAGCCGGGACAGGGGATTTACGAGCAGTACTTC.

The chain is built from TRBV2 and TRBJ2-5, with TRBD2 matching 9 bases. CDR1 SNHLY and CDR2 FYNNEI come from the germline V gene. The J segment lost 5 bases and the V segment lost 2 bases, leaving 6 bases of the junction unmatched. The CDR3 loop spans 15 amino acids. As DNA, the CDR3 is TGTGCCAGCAGTGAAACGGGACTAGCTCGGGAGACCCAGTACTTC. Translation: CASSETGLARETQYF.

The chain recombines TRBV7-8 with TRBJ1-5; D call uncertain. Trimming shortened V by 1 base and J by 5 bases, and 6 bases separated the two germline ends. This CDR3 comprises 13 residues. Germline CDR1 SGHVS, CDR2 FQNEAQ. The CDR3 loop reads CASSLVRDQPQHF. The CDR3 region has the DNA TGTGCCAGCAGCTTAGTACGGGATCAGCCCCAGCATTTT.

The CDR3 region is CASSQTGVGANVLTF. CDR3 DNA: TGTGCCAGCAGCCAAACAGGGGTTGGGGCCAACGTCCTGACTTTC. This rearrangement joins TRBV7-9 to TRBJ2-6; TRBD1 agrees at 7 bases. Germline V lookup: CDR1 SEHNR, CDR2 FQNEAQ (reference sequence). CDR3 length equals 15 residues. Losses at the gene ends were 5 bases for V and 3 bases for J; bases not matched to a gene: 4.

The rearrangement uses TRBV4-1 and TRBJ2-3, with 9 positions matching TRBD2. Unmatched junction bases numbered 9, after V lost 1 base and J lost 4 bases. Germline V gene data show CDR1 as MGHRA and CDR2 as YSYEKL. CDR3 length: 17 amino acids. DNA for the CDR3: TGCGCCAGCAGCCAAGTCCAGCTAGCGGGAAGCGCAGATACGCAGTATTTT. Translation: CASSQVQLAGSADTQYF.

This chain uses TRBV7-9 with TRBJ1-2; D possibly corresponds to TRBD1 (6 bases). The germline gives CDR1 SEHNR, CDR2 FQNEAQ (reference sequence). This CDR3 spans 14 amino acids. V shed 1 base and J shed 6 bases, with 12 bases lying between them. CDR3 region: CASSLEQGMHGYTF. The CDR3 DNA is TGTGCCAGCAGCTTAGAGCAGGGGATGCATGGCTACACCTTC.

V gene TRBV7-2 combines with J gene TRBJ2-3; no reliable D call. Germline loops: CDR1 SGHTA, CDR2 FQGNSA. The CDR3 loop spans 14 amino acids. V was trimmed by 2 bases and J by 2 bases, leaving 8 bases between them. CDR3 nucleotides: TGTGCCAGCAGCTTAAGGAGAGCCACAGATACGCAGTATTTT. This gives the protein CASSLRRATDTQYF.

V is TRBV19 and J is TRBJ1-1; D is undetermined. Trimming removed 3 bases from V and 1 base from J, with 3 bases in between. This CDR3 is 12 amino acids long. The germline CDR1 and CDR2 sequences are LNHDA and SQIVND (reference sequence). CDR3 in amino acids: CASSIRNTEAFF. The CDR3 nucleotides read TGTGCCAGTAGTATTCGGAACACTGAAGCTTTCTTT.

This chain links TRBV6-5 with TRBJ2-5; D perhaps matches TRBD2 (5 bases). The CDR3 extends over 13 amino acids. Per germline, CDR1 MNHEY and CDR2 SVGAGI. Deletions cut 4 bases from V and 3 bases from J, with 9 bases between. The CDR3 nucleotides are TGTGCCAGCAGTTCCGCCGGGGAAGAGACCCAGTACTTC. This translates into CASSSAGEETQYF.